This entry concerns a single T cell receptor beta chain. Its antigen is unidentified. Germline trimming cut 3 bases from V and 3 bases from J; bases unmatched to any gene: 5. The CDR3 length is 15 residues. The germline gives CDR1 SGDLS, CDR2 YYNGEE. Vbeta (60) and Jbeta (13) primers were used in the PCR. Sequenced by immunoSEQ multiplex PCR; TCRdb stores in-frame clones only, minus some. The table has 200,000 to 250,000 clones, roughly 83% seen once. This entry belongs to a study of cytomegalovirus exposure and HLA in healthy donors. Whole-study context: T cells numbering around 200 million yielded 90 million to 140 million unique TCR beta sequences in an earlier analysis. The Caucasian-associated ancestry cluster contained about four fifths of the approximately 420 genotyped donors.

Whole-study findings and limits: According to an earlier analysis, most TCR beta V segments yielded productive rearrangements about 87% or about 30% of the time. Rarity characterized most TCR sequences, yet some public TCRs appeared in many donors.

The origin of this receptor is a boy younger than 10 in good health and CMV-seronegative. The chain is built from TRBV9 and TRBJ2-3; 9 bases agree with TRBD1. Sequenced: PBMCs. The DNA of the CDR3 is TGTGCCAGCAGCGAGTCGGGGACAGGGACAGATACGCAGTATTTT. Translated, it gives CASSESGTGTDTQYF.